This T cell receptor beta chain was documented in a study of shared clonotypes between healthy human individuals. Measured with immunoSEQ multiplex PCR; TCRdb has only the in-frame clones, and not every one. This table holds 2 million to 2.5 million clones, about 95% found once. As defined, naive CD8 cells were CD45RO-negative and positively selected for CCR7, with terminally differentiated effector memory CD45RA+ cells excluded. The CDR3 length is 13 residues. Germline assignment: CDR1 MNHNY and CDR2 SVGAGI (reference sequence). The J segment lost 2 bases and the V segment lost 8 bases, leaving 6 bases of the junction unmatched.

The clonotype originates from a man between 18 and 35 years old in good health. This rearrangement joins TRBV6-6 to TRBJ2-7; 7 bases line up with TRBD2. The material sequenced was naive CD8+ T cells sorted from blood. This chain's CDR3 is CASGTSVTYEQYF. CDR3 bases: TGTGCCAGCGGCACTAGCGTGACCTACGAGCAGTACTTC.